This paragraph covers one T cell receptor (beta chain) sequence. Its antigen is as yet unknown. The unique tags termed UMIs, each holding a 6-nucleotide sample barcode, were added by means of template switching. TCRdb re-called the 5' RACE reads; one entry per CDR3 protein, DNA not given. This table holds 210,000 or so distinct CDR3 sequences. There are 16 residues in the CDR3. Germline assignment: CDR1 SGHRS and CDR2 YFSETQ. The sample is drawn from a study of monozygotic twins with inflammatory bowel disease. Study conclusions and caveats: On the inverse Simpson index, IBD patients scored lower for TCRbeta diversity than healthy co-twins. No detectable difference in repertoire similarity separated concordant from discordant twins, possibly as a result of limited power.

The TCR was taken from a human donor with ulcerative colitis or Crohn's disease, or a healthy co-twin of an affected twin (not recorded which). The chain combines TRBV5-1 with TRBJ2-1; TCRdb's D gene call, TRBD2, goes unchecked for lack of DNA. Sequences were obtained from blood. The chain's CDR3 is CASRQTYASLANEQFF.